Described below is a single TCR beta chain sequence and its context. Its target is unknown. A clone one base away is much larger, so this may be a read error. This entry is derived from a study of T cells in Graves' hyperthyroidism and ophthalmopathy. The study's findings and limits: Expanded thyroid clonotypes (above 0.001) were mostly also found in blood.

Amplification of TCR beta CDR3 regions was performed using RNA transcripts as template. Using the HTBI primer set, a first-round RT-PCR was run on the TCR CDR3. TCRdb ran MiXCR on the multiplex PCR reads and lists one entry per CDR3 protein. The data hold about 620,000 distinct CDR3 sequences, with roughly 16% observed a single time. Stable Graves' hyperthyroidism meant no ophthalmopathy progression within 18 months. Patients aged 18 to 65 had newly diagnosed hyperthyroidism that had lasted under 2 months. The receptor was derived from a woman between 25 and 40 years old with Graves' hyperthyroidism. The sequenced sample consisted of blood.

Here the CDR3 reads CAGSFRVSQPQHF. The CDR3 DNA sequence: TGTGCCGGCAGCTTCAGGGTTTCGCAGCCCCAGCATTTT. The chain carries TRBV7-2 and TRBJ1-5; TRBD1 is a possible D gene (5 bases). The CDR3 is made up of 13 amino acids. CDR1 SGHTA and CDR2 FQGNSA come from the germline V gene. Using reference TRBV7-2 and TRBJ1-5 for the parts outside the CDR3, the full variable domain is GAGVSQSPSNKVTEKGKDVELRCDPISGHTALYWYRQSLGQGLEFLIYFQGNSAPDKSGLPSDRFSAERTGGSVSTLTIQRTQQEDSAVYLCAGSFRVSQPQHFGDGTRLSIL.